The next 3 T cell receptor beta chains were all read from a single sample in a study of T cells in narcolepsy. The data were produced by immunoSEQ multiplex PCR, yet TCRdb's version contains in-frame clones alone and is incomplete. The sample shows under 35,000 clones, roughly 86% of them seen only once. Material for sequencing was memory (CD45RA-) CD4+ T cells from blood. The receptors come from a human donor in good health.

This chain uses TRBV19 with TRBJ2-4; TRBD1 agrees at 9 bases. V lost 9 bases, J lost 0 bases, and 12 bases stayed unmatched. The CDR3 length is 17 residues. The germline V gene has CDR1 LNHDA and CDR2 SQIVND (reference sequence). The DNA for the CDR3 is TGTGCCAGGACGGGACAGGGCCTAGAAAAAGCCAAAAACATTCAGTACTTC. Translated: CARTGQGLEKAKNIQYF.

The rearrangement links TRBV28 to TRBJ2-7; D gene uncertain. CDR1 MDHEN and CDR2 SYDVKM come from the germline V gene. The germline V and J ends were trimmed by 4 bases and 6 bases, with 7 bases remaining between them. CDR3 length equals 11 residues. The CDR3 is CASSWHSEQYF. The CDR3 DNA follows: TGTGCCAGCAGTTGGCATTCCGAGCAGTACTTC.

J is TRBJ2-5 and V is TRBV4-2; a possible D gene is TRBD2 (6 bases). The length of the CDR3 is 16 residues. V was trimmed by 1 base and J by 2 bases, leaving 14 bases between them. Looked up from germline, CDR1 is LGHNA and CDR2 is YNFKEQ. The CDR3 region is CASSQAVGEEQETQYF. The CDR3 DNA is TGTGCCAGCAGCCAAGCCGTGGGGGAGGAACAAGAGACCCAGTACTTC.